This TCR beta chain was recovered during a study of T cell changes during pregnancy in multiple sclerosis. This table comes from immunoSEQ multiplex PCR, and its TCRdb copy is limited to in-frame clones, with some not included. The sample holds tens of thousands of clones, 75% to 95% seen once. The sequences come from CD4+ T cells from peripheral blood mononuclear cells, collected before pregnancy. This sequence originates from a female donor with multiple sclerosis, enrolled in a pregnancy study.

The CDR3 loop is CASSPAGTANTEAFF. As DNA, the CDR3 is TGTGCCAGCAGTCCTGCCGGGACAGCTAACACTGAAGCTTTCTTT. This chain uses TRBV28 with TRBJ1-1, with 7 bases lining up with TRBD1. The J segment lost 2 bases and the V segment lost 5 bases, leaving 8 bases of the junction unmatched. There are 15 residues in the CDR3. Germline CDR1 is MDHEN and CDR2 is SYDVKM.